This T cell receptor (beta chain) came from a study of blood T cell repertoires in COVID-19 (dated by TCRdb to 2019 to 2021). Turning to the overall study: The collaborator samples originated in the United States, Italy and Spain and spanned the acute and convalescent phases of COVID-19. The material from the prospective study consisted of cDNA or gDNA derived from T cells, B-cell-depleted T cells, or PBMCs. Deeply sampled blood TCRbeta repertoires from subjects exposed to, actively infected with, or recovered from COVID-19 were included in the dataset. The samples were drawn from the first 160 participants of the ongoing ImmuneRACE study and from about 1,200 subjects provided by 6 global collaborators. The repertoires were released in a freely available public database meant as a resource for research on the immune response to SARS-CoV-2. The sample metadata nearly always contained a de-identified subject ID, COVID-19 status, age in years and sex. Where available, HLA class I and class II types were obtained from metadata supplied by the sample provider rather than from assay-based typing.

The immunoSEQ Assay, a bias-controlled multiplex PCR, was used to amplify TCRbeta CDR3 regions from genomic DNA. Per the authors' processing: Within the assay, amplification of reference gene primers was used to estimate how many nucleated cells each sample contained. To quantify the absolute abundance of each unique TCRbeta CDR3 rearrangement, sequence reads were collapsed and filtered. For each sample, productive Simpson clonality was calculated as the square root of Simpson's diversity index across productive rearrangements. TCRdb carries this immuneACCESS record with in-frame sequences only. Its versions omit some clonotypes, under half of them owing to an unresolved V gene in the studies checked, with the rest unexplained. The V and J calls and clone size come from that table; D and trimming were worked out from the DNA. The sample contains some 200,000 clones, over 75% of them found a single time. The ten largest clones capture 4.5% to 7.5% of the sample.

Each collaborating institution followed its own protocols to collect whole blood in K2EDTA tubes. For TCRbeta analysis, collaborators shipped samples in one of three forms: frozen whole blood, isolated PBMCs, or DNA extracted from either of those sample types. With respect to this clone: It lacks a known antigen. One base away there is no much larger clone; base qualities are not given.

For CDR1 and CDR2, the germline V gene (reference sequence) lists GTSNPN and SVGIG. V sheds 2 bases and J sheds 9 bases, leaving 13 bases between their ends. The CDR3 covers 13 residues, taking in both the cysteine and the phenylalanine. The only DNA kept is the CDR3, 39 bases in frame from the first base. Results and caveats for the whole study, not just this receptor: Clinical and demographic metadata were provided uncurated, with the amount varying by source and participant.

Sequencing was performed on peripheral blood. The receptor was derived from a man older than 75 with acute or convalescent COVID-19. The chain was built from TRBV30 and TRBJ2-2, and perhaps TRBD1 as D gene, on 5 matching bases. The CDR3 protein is CAWSQGFGRELFF. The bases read TGTGCCTGGAGTCAGGGCTTCGGGCGGGAGCTGTTTTTT.